Given below is one T cell receptor beta chain in context. Its antigen is currently unknown. The CDR3 end lies 3 residues beyond the end of the read and is filled in from the germline J gene. The sample originates from a study of T cells in women clearing cervical HPV infection. The CDR3 covers 17 residues. Germline CDR1 and CDR2: MNHNS and SASEGT. Study-level findings and limits: It is unknown whether associations predate infection; no effector/memory or HPV-specific sorting.

Repertoires were generated with immunoSEQ multiplex PCR, while TCRdb's copy carries only in-frame clones and drops some. The sample has fewer than 35,000 clones; the top ten hold approximately 20%. The TCR sequence derives from a woman aged 18-69 years with a cervical HPV16 infection that either progressed to CIN3+ or cleared (not recorded which). The sample consisted of blood buffy coat. This chain joins TRBV6-1 and TRBJ2-4; perhaps TRBD2 as D (6 bases). CDR3 amino acids: CASSEARGEAKNYGQYF. The CDR3 DNA, read in part, is TGTGCCAGCAGTGAAGCCAGAGGGGAGGCTAAAAACTATGGT.